This T cell receptor (beta chain) derives from a study of cytomegalovirus exposure and HLA in healthy donors. Overall study context: HLA-typed donors were the source of approximately 85 million unique TCRs held in an early data release.

Concerning this clone itself: No antigen is known for it.

Study-level findings and limits: A previous analysis found most TCR beta V segments productive roughly 87% or roughly 30% of the time. In a later analysis, HLA-associated TCR beta chains were more clonally expanded than equally common others. Cytomegalovirus-associated TCR beta chains were listed, numbering some 180.

Germline values: CDR1 MNHNS, CDR2 SASEGT. J gave up 1 base and V 10 bases, and 3 bases lay outside the gene matches. The CDR3 runs to 13 residues. PCR amplification relied on 60 Vbeta primers (plus 13 Jbeta primers). Assay: immunoSEQ multiplex PCR; the TCRdb copy retains only in-frame clones and omits some. The data show some 160,000 clones, roughly 80% seen once. The chain recombines TRBV6-1 with TRBJ1-2; 10 nucleotides agree with TRBD1. This TCR was recovered from a man aged 45-65 years in good health and CMV-seropositive. Sequencing input: PBMCs. The CDR3 nucleotides read TGTGCCACGGGACAGGGGATTAACTATGGCTACACCTTC. Its translation: CATGQGINYGYTF.